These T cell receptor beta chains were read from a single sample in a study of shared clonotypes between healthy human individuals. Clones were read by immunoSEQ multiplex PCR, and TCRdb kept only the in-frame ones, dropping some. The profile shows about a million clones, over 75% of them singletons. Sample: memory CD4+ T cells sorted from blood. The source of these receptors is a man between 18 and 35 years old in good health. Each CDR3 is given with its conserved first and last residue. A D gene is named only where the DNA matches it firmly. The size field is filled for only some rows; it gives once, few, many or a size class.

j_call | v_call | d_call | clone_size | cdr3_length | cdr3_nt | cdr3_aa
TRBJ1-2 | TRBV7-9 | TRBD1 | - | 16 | TGTGCCAGCAGCTTAACCTGGGACAGGGGTAACTATGGCTACACCTTC | CASSLTWDRGNYGYTF
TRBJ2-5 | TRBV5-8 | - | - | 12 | TGTGCCAGCAGACGGACGGGGGAGACCCAGTACTTC | CASRRTGETQYF
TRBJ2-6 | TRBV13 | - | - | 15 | TGTGCCAGCAGCCGGGATACATCTGGGGCCAACGTCCTGACTTTC | CASSRDTSGANVLTF
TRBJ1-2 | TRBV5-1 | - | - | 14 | TGCGCCAGCAGCTTGCAAGGGCCGGGGTCGGGCTACACCTTC | CASSLQGPGSGYTF
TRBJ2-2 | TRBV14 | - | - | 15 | TGTGCCAGCACCCCCCTCCGGGGTAACACCGGGGAGCTGTTTTTT | CASTPLRGNTGELFF
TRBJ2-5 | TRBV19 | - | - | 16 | TGTGCCAGTAGTCCTACCGGGACGGCTTTACAAGAGACCCAGTACTTC | CASSPTGTALQETQYF
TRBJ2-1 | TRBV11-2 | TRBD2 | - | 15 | TGTGCCAGCAGCTCCCCCCGGACTAGCGTAGGAGAGCAGTTCTTC | CASSSPRTSVGEQFF
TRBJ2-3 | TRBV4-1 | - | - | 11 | TGCGCCAGCAGCCAAGGTGACACGCAGTATTTT | CASSQGDTQYF
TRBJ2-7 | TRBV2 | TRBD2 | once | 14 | TGTGCCAGCAGGGCCCTGACTAGCGGAGGCGAGCAGTACTTC | CASRALTSGGEQYF
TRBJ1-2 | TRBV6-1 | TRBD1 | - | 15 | TGTGCCAGCCACGGGACAGGGGGATTGTTTGATCGCTACACCTTC | CASHGTGGLFDRYTF
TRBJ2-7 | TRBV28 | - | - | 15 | TGTGCCAGCAGGACCCCGGGACCGCACTCCTACGAGCAGTACTTC | CASRTPGPHSYEQYF
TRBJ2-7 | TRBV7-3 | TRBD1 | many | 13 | TGTGCCAGCAGCTTTGACAGGGGGCGCGAGCAGTACTTC | CASSFDRGREQYF
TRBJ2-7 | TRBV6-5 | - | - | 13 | TGTGCCAGCAGTGCCCTCGTTGCCTACGAGCAGTACTTC | CASSALVAYEQYF
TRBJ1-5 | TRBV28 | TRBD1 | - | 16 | TGTGCCAGCCATTCTCATGGACAGGGGTTTTCTCAGCCCCAGCATTTT | CASHSHGQGFSQPQHF
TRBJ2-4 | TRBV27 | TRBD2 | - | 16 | TGTGCCAGCCGTAGATCTAGCGGGGGAGCCAAAAACATTCAGTACTTC | CASRRSSGGAKNIQYF
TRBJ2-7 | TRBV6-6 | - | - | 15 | TGTGCCAGCAGTTACTCTACCGTAGGGGTGAACGAGCAGTACTTC | CASSYSTVGVNEQYF
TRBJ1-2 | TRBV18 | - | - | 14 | TGTGCCAGCTCACCACCAACACCGCTCTATGGCTACACCTTC | CASSPPTPLYGYTF
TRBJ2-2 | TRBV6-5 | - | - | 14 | TGTGCCAGCAGACGACCCTCAGGGTTCGGGGAGCTGTTTTTT | CASRRPSGFGELFF
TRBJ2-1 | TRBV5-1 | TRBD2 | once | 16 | TGCGCCAGCATCCCCGGGAGCGGGGCCACATACAATGAGCAGTTCTTC | CASIPGSGATYNEQFF
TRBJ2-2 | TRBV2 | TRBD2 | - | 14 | TGTGCCAGCAGTGAACTAGCGGTCACCGGGGAGCTGTTTTTT | CASSELAVTGELFF
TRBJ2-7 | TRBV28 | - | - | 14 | TGTGCCAGCAGCATTATAGGACAGCCGTGGGAGCAGTACTTC | CASSIIGQPWEQYF
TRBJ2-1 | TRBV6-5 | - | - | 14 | TGTGCCAGCACTACCCCAAACTCCTACAATGAGCAGTTCTTC | CASTTPNSYNEQFF
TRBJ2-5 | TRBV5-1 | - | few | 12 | TGCGCCAGCAGCTTGGCCGGGGAGACCCAGTACTTC | CASSLAGETQYF
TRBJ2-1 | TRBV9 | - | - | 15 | TGTGCCAGCGAGAGGGGCAAAAGCTCCTACAATGAGCAGTTCTTC | CASERGKSSYNEQFF
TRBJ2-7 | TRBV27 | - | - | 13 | TGTGCCAGCAGTAGGGGGATCTCCTACGAGCAGTACTTC | CASSRGISYEQYF